The rows below give T cell receptor beta chains drawn from one sample of a study of cytomegalovirus exposure and HLA in healthy donors. The method was immunoSEQ multiplex PCR; TCRdb's version includes in-frame clones alone and lacks a portion of them. The table has 85,000 to 120,000 clones, approximately 71% seen once; the top ten hold more than 9.5%. Sequencing was carried out using PBMCs. The receptors come from a male donor in good health and CMV-seropositive. The CDR3 runs from the conserved cysteine through the conserved F or W. The D gene is left open where the match is weak. The size of a clone is reported for some rows only, either as once, few or many, or as a class for expanded clones.

abundance: .
j_gene: TRBJ2-7
v_gene: TRBV18
d_gene: TRBD1
CDR3aa: CASSPPGTDRPYEQYF
CDR3nt: TGTGCCAGCTCACCCCCCGGGACAGATAGACCCTACGAGCAGTACTTC

abundance: .
j_gene: TRBJ1-5
v_gene: TRBV10-1
d_gene: TRBD1
CDR3aa: CAALTGGFYSNQPQHF
CDR3nt: TGCGCCGCCCTAACAGGGGGCTTTTATAGCAATCAGCCCCAGCATTTT

abundance: .
j_gene: TRBJ2-7
v_gene: TRBV15
d_gene: .
CDR3aa: CATSRDTGYEQYF
CDR3nt: TGTGCCACCAGCAGAGATACCGGCTACGAGCAGTACTTC

abundance: once
j_gene: TRBJ2-1
v_gene: TRBV27
d_gene: TRBD1
CDR3aa: CASSLFHVDRGEWFF
CDR3nt: TGTGCCAGCAGTTTATTTCACGTCGACAGGGGGGAATGGTTCTTC

abundance: .
j_gene: TRBJ2-6
v_gene: TRBV11-2
d_gene: .
CDR3aa: CASSLQDSYPGANVLTF
CDR3nt: TGTGCCAGCAGCTTACAGGATTCATATCCTGGGGCCAACGTCCTGACTTTC

abundance: once
j_gene: TRBJ2-5
v_gene: TRBV5-1
d_gene: TRBD1
CDR3aa: CTSSPSGTGFQETQYF
CDR3nt: TGCACCAGCAGCCCGAGCGGGACAGGGTTCCAAGAGACCCAGTACTTC

abundance: few
j_gene: TRBJ2-5
v_gene: TRBV15
d_gene: .
CDR3aa: CATSRDNGETQYF
CDR3nt: TGTGCCACCAGCAGAGATAACGGGGAGACCCAGTACTTC

abundance: few
j_gene: TRBJ2-3
v_gene: TRBV2
d_gene: TRBD2
CDR3aa: CASSRDYTDTQYF
CDR3nt: TGTGCCAGCAGTCGGGACTATACAGATACGCAGTATTTT

abundance: .
j_gene: TRBJ2-3
v_gene: TRBV10-3
d_gene: .
CDR3aa: CAIRRKDTQYF
CDR3nt: TGTGCCATCAGGCGAAAGGATACGCAGTATTTT

abundance: .
j_gene: TRBJ1-5
v_gene: TRBV30
d_gene: .
CDR3aa: CAWSVRLSGNQPQHF
CDR3nt: TGTGCCTGGAGTGTACGGTTATCCGGCAATCAGCCCCAGCATTTT

abundance: .
j_gene: TRBJ2-7
v_gene: TRBV14
d_gene: TRBD2
CDR3aa: CASSQEGGLAGCSYEQYF
CDR3nt: TGTGCCAGCAGCCAAGAGGGGGGACTAGCGGGATGCTCCTACGAGCAGTACTTC

abundance: .
j_gene: TRBJ2-7
v_gene: TRBV10-3
d_gene: .
CDR3aa: CAISEGSGGQYF
CDR3nt: TGTGCCATCAGTGAAGGGAGCGGTGGGCAGTACTTC

abundance: .
j_gene: TRBJ2-1
v_gene: TRBV7-8
d_gene: .
CDR3aa: CASSLGRTYNEQFF
CDR3nt: TGTGCCAGCAGCTTGGGGCGGACCTACAATGAGCAGTTCTTC

abundance: .
j_gene: TRBJ1-2
v_gene: TRBV5-8
d_gene: .
CDR3aa: CASSLAEQGYTF
CDR3nt: TGTGCCAGCAGCTTGGCCGAGCAAGGCTACACCTTC

abundance: .
j_gene: TRBJ2-7
v_gene: TRBV11-1
d_gene: TRBD1
CDR3aa: CASSKPRGQGFYEQYF
CDR3nt: TGTGCCAGCAGCAAACCCAGGGGACAGGGATTCTACGAGCAGTACTTC

abundance: .
j_gene: TRBJ2-7
v_gene: TRBV5-1
d_gene: TRBD1
CDR3aa: CASSLVGTGPEDEQYF
CDR3nt: TGCGCCAGCAGCTTGGTGGGGACAGGGCCTGAGGACGAGCAGTACTTC

abundance: .
j_gene: TRBJ1-4
v_gene: TRBV4-3
d_gene: .
CDR3aa: CASSQELTGWEKLFF
CDR3nt: TGCGCCAGCAGCCAAGAATTAACAGGGTGGGAAAAACTGTTTTTT

abundance: .
j_gene: TRBJ2-3
v_gene: TRBV4-3
d_gene: .
CDR3aa: CASSQELAPNTDTQYF
CDR3nt: TGCGCCAGCAGCCAAGAACTAGCCCCGAACACAGATACGCAGTATTTT

abundance: .
j_gene: TRBJ2-2
v_gene: TRBV7-6
d_gene: TRBD1
CDR3aa: CASSATGGGTGELFF
CDR3nt: TGTGCCAGCAGCGCAACAGGGGGCGGAACCGGGGAGCTGTTTTTT

abundance: .
j_gene: TRBJ1-1
v_gene: TRBV5-1
d_gene: TRBD1
CDR3aa: CASRLTGGQTEAFF
CDR3nt: TGCGCCAGCAGACTGACAGGGGGCCAGACTGAAGCTTTCTTT

abundance: few
j_gene: TRBJ1-1
v_gene: TRBV6-4
d_gene: .
CDR3aa: CASSESRATEAFF
CDR3nt: TGTGCCAGCAGTGAATCCAGGGCCACTGAAGCTTTCTTT

abundance: few
j_gene: TRBJ2-5
v_gene: TRBV27
d_gene: TRBD2
CDR3aa: CASSSSLGLAGGETQYF
CDR3nt: TGTGCCAGCAGTTCCAGTTTGGGACTAGCGGGGGGTGAGACCCAGTACTTC

abundance: .
j_gene: TRBJ2-7
v_gene: TRBV18
d_gene: TRBD2
CDR3aa: CASSPGLAEYSYEQYF
CDR3nt: TGTGCCAGCTCCCCTGGACTAGCGGAATACTCCTACGAGCAGTACTTC

abundance: .
j_gene: TRBJ2-7
v_gene: TRBV7-2
d_gene: .
CDR3aa: CASSPTSGSSYEQYF
CDR3nt: TGTGCCAGCAGCCCGACCTCGGGGAGCTCCTACGAGCAGTACTTC

abundance: .
j_gene: TRBJ2-2
v_gene: TRBV7-9
d_gene: .
CDR3aa: CASSPTFRGWGTGELFF
CDR3nt: TGTGCCAGCAGCCCTACCTTCCGGGGATGGGGCACCGGGGAGCTGTTTTTT

abundance: .
j_gene: TRBJ2-7
v_gene: TRBV7-2
d_gene: TRBD2
CDR3aa: CASSLARASGAYEQYF
CDR3nt: TGTGCCAGCAGCTTAGCGCGAGCTAGCGGGGCCTACGAGCAGTACTTC

abundance: .
j_gene: TRBJ2-5
v_gene: TRBV5-4
d_gene: TRBD2
CDR3aa: CASSLYAGGQETQYF
CDR3nt: TGTGCCAGCAGCTTGTATGCGGGAGGGCAGGAGACCCAGTACTTC

abundance: .
j_gene: TRBJ1-2
v_gene: TRBV28
d_gene: .
CDR3aa: CASSLSKLIRTANYGYTF
CDR3nt: TGTGCCAGCAGTTTATCCAAATTGATCAGGACAGCAAACTATGGCTACACCTTC

abundance: .
j_gene: TRBJ2-1
v_gene: TRBV5-1
d_gene: .
CDR3aa: CASSSIPGNEQFF
CDR3nt: TGCGCCAGCAGCTCCATCCCAGGAAATGAGCAGTTCTTC

abundance: .
j_gene: TRBJ2-7
v_gene: TRBV7-2
d_gene: .
CDR3aa: CASSLVFARVAEQYF
CDR3nt: TGTGCCAGCAGCTTAGTCTTTGCCAGGGTAGCCGAGCAGTACTTC

abundance: few
j_gene: TRBJ1-1
v_gene: TRBV7-2
d_gene: .
CDR3aa: CASSLGGGGNTEAFF
CDR3nt: TGTGCCAGCAGCTTAGGGGGGGGAGGGAACACTGAAGCTTTCTTT

abundance: .
j_gene: TRBJ2-5
v_gene: TRBV12-5
d_gene: TRBD2
CDR3aa: CASGSPAGGGETQYF
CDR3nt: TGTGCTAGTGGTTCCCCAGCGGGAGGCGGAGAGACCCAGTACTTC

abundance: .
j_gene: TRBJ2-7
v_gene: TRBV10-3
d_gene: TRBD1
CDR3aa: CAISGTGTGTYEQYF
CDR3nt: TGTGCCATCAGCGGGACCGGGACAGGGACCTACGAGCAGTACTTC

abundance: once
j_gene: TRBJ1-2
v_gene: TRBV6-5
d_gene: .
CDR3aa: CASSYSMNRYSGYTF
CDR3nt: TGTGCCAGCAGTTACTCGATGAATCGGTATTCTGGCTACACCTTC

abundance: .
j_gene: TRBJ1-1
v_gene: TRBV28
d_gene: .
CDR3aa: CASSQTLGLTEAFF
CDR3nt: TGTGCCAGCAGTCAGACTTTGGGGCTCACTGAAGCTTTCTTT

abundance: .
j_gene: TRBJ1-1
v_gene: TRBV6-1
d_gene: TRBD1
CDR3aa: CASSHRQGVTEAFF
CDR3nt: TGTGCCAGCAGCCACAGACAGGGCGTTACTGAAGCTTTCTTT

abundance: .
j_gene: TRBJ2-2
v_gene: TRBV5-1
d_gene: .
CDR3aa: CASRSGSNTGELFF
CDR3nt: TGCGCCAGCAGATCAGGTTCGAACACCGGGGAGCTGTTTTTT

abundance: .
j_gene: TRBJ1-5
v_gene: TRBV28
d_gene: .
CDR3aa: CASRSQGGIPINQPQHF
CDR3nt: TGTGCCAGCAGGTCCCAGGGAGGGATCCCTATCAATCAGCCCCAGCATTTT

abundance: .
j_gene: TRBJ2-5
v_gene: TRBV2
d_gene: TRBD1
CDR3aa: CASSETGARQTQYF
CDR3nt: TGTGCCAGCAGCGAGACAGGGGCGCGACAGACCCAGTACTTC

abundance: .
j_gene: TRBJ2-1
v_gene: TRBV7-2
d_gene: TRBD1
CDR3aa: CASSLEGQGLWEQFF
CDR3nt: TGTGCCAGCAGCTTAGAGGGACAGGGCTTGTGGGAGCAGTTCTTC

abundance: .
j_gene: TRBJ1-1
v_gene: TRBV5-1
d_gene: .
CDR3aa: CASRLQGNTEAFF
CDR3nt: TGCGCCAGCAGGCTACAGGGAAACACTGAAGCTTTCTTT

abundance: .
j_gene: TRBJ2-7
v_gene: TRBV4-2
d_gene: TRBD2
CDR3aa: CASSQEGASGRPGPYEQYF
CDR3nt: TGTGCCAGCAGCCAAGAGGGGGCTAGCGGGAGGCCCGGGCCCTACGAGCAGTACTTC

abundance: .
j_gene: TRBJ1-5
v_gene: TRBV27
d_gene: .
CDR3aa: CASSHRRASNQPQHF
CDR3nt: TGTGCCAGCAGTCACCGCAGGGCTAGCAATCAGCCCCAGCATTTT

abundance: .
j_gene: TRBJ2-3
v_gene: TRBV15
d_gene: .
CDR3aa: CATTTGIGTDTQYF
CDR3nt: TGTGCCACCACCACAGGGATAGGCACAGATACGCAGTATTTT

abundance: .
j_gene: TRBJ1-4
v_gene: TRBV25-1
d_gene: .
CDR3aa: CASSDRGGAKLFF
CDR3nt: TGTGCCAGCAGTGATAGAGGGGGAGCAAAACTGTTTTTT

abundance: .
j_gene: TRBJ1-3
v_gene: TRBV28
d_gene: TRBD1
CDR3aa: CASSLVRAGGHTIYF
CDR3nt: TGTGCCAGCAGTTTAGTTCGGGCAGGGGGACACACCATATATTTT

abundance: .
j_gene: TRBJ1-1
v_gene: TRBV28
d_gene: TRBD1
CDR3aa: CASLPGQGNTEAFF
CDR3nt: TGTGCCAGCCTCCCGGGACAGGGGAACACTGAAGCTTTCTTT

abundance: .
j_gene: TRBJ1-5
v_gene: TRBV27
d_gene: .
CDR3aa: CASSLMSHSNQPQHF
CDR3nt: TGTGCCAGCAGTTTAATGAGCCATAGCAATCAGCCCCAGCATTTT

abundance: .
j_gene: TRBJ2-3
v_gene: TRBV18
d_gene: TRBD1
CDR3aa: CASSPRTGGRTDTQCF
CDR3nt: TGTGCCAGCTCACCTAGGACAGGGGGCCGGACAGATACGCAGTGTTTT